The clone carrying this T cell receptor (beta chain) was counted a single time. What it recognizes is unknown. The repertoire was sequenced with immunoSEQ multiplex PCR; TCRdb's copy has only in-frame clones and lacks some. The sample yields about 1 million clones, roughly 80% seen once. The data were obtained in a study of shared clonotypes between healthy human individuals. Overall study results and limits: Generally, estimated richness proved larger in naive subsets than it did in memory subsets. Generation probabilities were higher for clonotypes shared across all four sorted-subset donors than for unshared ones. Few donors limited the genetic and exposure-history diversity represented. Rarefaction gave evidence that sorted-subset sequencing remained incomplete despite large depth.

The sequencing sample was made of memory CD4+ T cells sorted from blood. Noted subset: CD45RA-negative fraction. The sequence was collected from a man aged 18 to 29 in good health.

CDR3 protein: CASSFSGVANTGELFF. Written as DNA, the CDR3 is TGCGCCAGCAGCTTTAGCGGGGTCGCGAACACCGGGGAGCTGTTTTTT. V is TRBV5-1 and J is TRBJ2-2; TRBD2 aligns across 8 bases. The germline V gene has CDR1 SGHRS and CDR2 YFSETQ. The length of the CDR3 is 16 residues. The J segment lost 0 bases and the V segment lost 2 bases, leaving 3 bases of the junction unmatched. The full variable domain, rest sourced from reference TRBV5-1 and TRBJ2-2, is KAGVTQTPRYLIKTRGQQVTLSCSPISGHRSVSWYQQTPGQGLQFLFEYFSETQRNKGNFPGRFSGRQFSNSRSEMNVSTLELGDSALYLCASSFSGVANTGELFFGEGSRLTVL.